Listed here are 20 T cell receptor beta chains from one sample, sequenced in a study of T cells in Graves' hyperthyroidism and ophthalmopathy. From RNA transcripts, TCR beta CDR3 regions were amplified. With the HTBI primer set, the TCR CDR3 went through a first round of RT-PCR. TCRdb reprocessed the multiplex PCR reads via MiXCR and lists one record per CDR3 protein. The table lists 400,000 or so distinct CDR3 sequences, around 15% of them singletons, with approximately 20% in the top ten. The sequenced sample consisted of blood. These receptors originate from a woman aged 55-69 years with Graves' ophthalmopathy.

The sample holds many counts of this clonotype. The V gene is TRBV28, the J gene TRBJ2-5, with 7 bases aligning to TRBD2. The CDR3 is 16 amino acids. Trimming cost V 2 bases and J 1 base; bases outside gene matches: 7. CDR1 MDHEN and CDR2 SYDVKM come from the germline V gene. The CDR3 bases are TGTGCCAGCAGTTTAGAAATAGCGGGCGTCCAAGAGACCCAGTACTTC. Amino acids: CASSLEIAGVQETQYF. The full variable domain, rest sourced from reference TRBV28 and TRBJ2-5, is DVKVTQSSRYLVKRTGEKVFLECVQDMDHENMFWYRQDPGLGLRLIYFSYDVKMKEKGDIPEGYSVSREKKERFSLILESASTNQTSMYLCASSLEIAGVQETQYFGPGTRLLVL.

In this sample, this clonotype turned up a few times. The genes are TRBV28 and TRBJ2-2; D is uncertain. Germline CDR1 reads MDHEN; CDR2 reads SYDVKM. There are 14 residues in the CDR3. Deletions cut 6 bases from V and 7 bases from J, with 15 bases between. The CDR3 coding sequence is TGTGCCAGCAGCCTCAATACCCCAAACGGGGAGCTGTTTTTT. Translating gives CASSLNTPNGELFF.

V and J are TRBV28 and TRBJ2-7; 9 bases line up with TRBD1. The CDR3 is 15 amino acids. Per germline, CDR1 MDHEN and CDR2 SYDVKM. V shed 2 bases and J 6 bases; nucleotides not matched to a gene: 8. CDR3 region: CASSLGGTGSREQYF. CDR3 DNA: TGTGCCAGCAGTTTAGGAGGGACAGGGAGCCGCGAGCAGTACTTC. Together with reference TRBV28 and TRBJ2-7, the CDR3 gives the full variable domain: DVKVTQSSRYLVKRTGEKVFLECVQDMDHENMFWYRQDPGLGLRLIYFSYDVKMKEKGDIPEGYSVSREKKERFSLILESASTNQTSMYLCASSLGGTGSREQYFGPGTRLTVT.

This clonotype came up many times. The chain joins TRBV2 to TRBJ1-2, with D maybe TRBD1 (5 bases). This CDR3 has 12 amino acids. Germline lookup yields CDR1 SNHLY and CDR2 FYNNEI. The V and J ends lost 11 bases and 6 bases respectively, with 16 bases between them. CDR3 in DNA: TGTGCCCTCGCAAAGGGGCGGAATGGCTACACCTTC. Amino acids: CALAKGRNGYTF.

This clonotype was detected many times. CDR3 nucleotide sequence: TGTGCCAGCAGCCAGGTTACAGCGAACACTGAAGCTTTCTTT. The encoded protein is CASSQVTANTEAFF. The V call is TRBV3-1, the J call TRBJ1-1; no firm D call. Trimming removed 3 bases at V and 1 base at J, with 9 bases between. Germline CDR1 is LGHDT and CDR2 is YNNKEL (reference sequence). This CDR3 comprises 14 residues.

This clonotype turned up a few times. This chain uses TRBV28 with TRBJ2-3; TRBD2 aligns across 8 bases. Germline V gene lookup returns CDR1 MDHEN and CDR2 SYDVKM. CDR3 length equals 14 residues. CDR3 nucleotides: TGTGCTAGCGCGGCGGGAGGTAGGACAGATACGCAGTATTTT. It encodes CASAAGGRTDTQYF.

This clonotype was recorded at least ten times. The chain carries TRBV2 and TRBJ2-7; weak D call: TRBD2 (6 bases). From germline, CDR1 is SNHLY and CDR2 FYNNEI. V lost 5 bases, J lost 3 bases, and 11 bases lay in between. This CDR3 spans 13 amino acids. CDR3 sequence reads: CASSPGLLYEQYF. CDR3 DNA sequence: TGTGCCAGCAGTCCGGGACTCCTCTACGAGCAGTACTTC.

V and J are TRBV27 and TRBJ2-1; 15 bases align to TRBD2. The CDR3 has 16 residues. V trimming: 6 bases; J trimming: 6 bases; junction bases outside the gene matches: 6. Germline V CDR1 and CDR2: MNHEY, SMNVEV (reference sequence). DNA for the CDR3: TGTGCCAGCAGAAAAGGACTAGCGGGAGGGACCAATGAGCAGTTCTTC. It yields the protein CASRKGLAGGTNEQFF.

There are many counts of this clonotype. V gene TRBV5-1 combines with J gene TRBJ2-1, with TRBD2 matching 14 bases. This CDR3 comprises 15 residues. Germline V gives CDR1 SGHRS, CDR2 YFSETQ. Unmatched junction bases numbered 8, after V lost 9 bases and J lost 6 bases. DNA for the CDR3: TGCGCCACCTGGGGGGGGACTAGCGGGAGCAATGAGCAGTTCTTC. Encoded protein: CATWGGTSGSNEQFF.

This clonotype was recorded at least ten times. The chain is built from TRBV3-1 and TRBJ2-3; 9 bases fit TRBD1. CDR1 and CDR2 from the germline V gene are LGHDT and YNNKEL (reference sequence). J lost 1 base, V lost 1 base, and 9 bases had no gene match. The CDR3 spans 18 residues. This CDR3 reads CASSQARTGGIGTDTQYF. CDR3 sequence (DNA): TGTGCCAGCAGCCAAGCCCGAACAGGGGGCATTGGCACAGATACGCAGTATTTT.

This clonotype showed up just a few times. The chain combines TRBV7-9 with TRBJ1-1; TRBD1 aligns across 7 bases. V shed 4 bases, J shed 7 bases, and the junction held 3 bases outside the gene matches. The CDR3 runs to 12 residues. Germline V gives CDR1 SEHNR, CDR2 FQNEAQ (reference sequence). CDR3 protein: CASSYTGDEAFF. The CDR3 bases are TGTGCCAGCAGCTACACAGGGGATGAAGCTTTCTTT.

The sample holds many counts of this clonotype. This rearrangement joins TRBV10-3 to TRBJ1-3, with D possibly being TRBD1 (6 bases). The CDR3 runs to 16 residues. Per the germline V gene, CDR1 is ENHRY and CDR2 is SYGVKD. With 3 bases removed from V and 2 bases from J, the gap between germline ends came to 14 bases. CDR3 protein: CAISDLGASAGNTIYF. The CDR3 DNA follows: TGTGCCATCAGTGATTTGGGGGCGAGCGCTGGAAACACCATATATTTT.

Points on this clonotype: With a much larger clone just one base away, this may be a read error. V gene TRBV6-1 combines with J gene TRBJ2-7; TRBD1 aligns across 8 bases. Losses at the gene ends were 11 bases for V and 2 bases for J; bases not matched to a gene: 5. CDR1 and CDR2 from the germline V gene are MNHNS and SASEGT. This CDR3 has 12 amino acids. CDR3 region: CAARTGTYEQYF. CDR3 in DNA: TGTGCCGCGAGGACAGGGACCTACGAGCAGTACTTC.

This clonotype was detected ten times or more. The chain couples TRBV5-1 to TRBJ2-7; D remains unclear. Germline V gene lookup returns CDR1 SGHRS and CDR2 YFSETQ. This CDR3 contains 13 residues. The V gene lost 4 bases and the J gene lost 0 bases, with 8 bases spanning the gap. The CDR3 DNA sequence: TGCGCCAGCAGCCGATTTGACTCCTACGAGCAGTACTTC. Translation gives CASSRFDSYEQYF.

This clonotype was observed at least ten times. J is TRBJ1-4 and V is TRBV7-8; no firm D call. V lost 5 bases and J lost 6, with 19 bases in between. This CDR3 is 16 amino acids long. Per germline, CDR1 SGHVS and CDR2 FQNEAQ. This CDR3 is CASSPRWRGKDEKLFF. CDR3 in DNA: TGTGCCAGCAGCCCCCGGTGGCGAGGGAAAGATGAAAAACTGTTTTTT. Complete variable domain (other parts from reference TRBV7-8 and TRBJ1-4): GAGVSQSPRYKVAKRGQDVALRCDPISGHVSLFWYQQALGQGPEFLTYFQNEAQLDKSGLPSDRFFAERPEGSVSTLKIQRTQQEDSAVYLCASSPRWRGKDEKLFFGSGTQLSVL.

The table lists this clonotype with many counts. The chain has TRBV3-1 and TRBJ2-1; TRBD1 aligns across 9 bases. CDR1 is LGHDT, CDR2 YNNKEL, per germline (reference sequence). After removal of 3 bases from V and 5 bases from J, the junction contained 8 bases not matched to a gene. CDR3 size: 16 residues. CDR3 DNA: TGTGCCAGCAGCCATTCCGGGACAGGGTCCCACAATGAGCAGTTCTTC. This gives the protein CASSHSGTGSHNEQFF.

The chain has TRBV11-2 and TRBJ1-6; unclear D gene. The V gene's germline CDR1 is SGHAT and CDR2 FQNNGV. V dropped 3 bases and J dropped 0 bases, with 9 bases sitting between them. This CDR3 is built from 16 residues. The CDR3 sequence is CASSLARSSYNSPLHF. The CDR3 bases are TGTGCCAGCAGCTTGGCCAGGAGCTCCTATAATTCACCCCTCCACTTT. Complete variable domain (other parts from reference TRBV11-2 and TRBJ1-6): EAGVAQSPRYKIIEKRQSVAFWCNPISGHATLYWYQQILGQGPKLLIQFQNNGVVDDSQLPKDRFSAERLKGVDSTLKIQPAKLEDSAVYLCASSLARSSYNSPLHFGNGTRLTVT.

The rearrangement links TRBV4-2 to TRBJ2-7; 8 bases match TRBD1. J lost 2 bases, V lost 4 bases, and 10 bases had no gene match. The CDR3 covers 16 residues. Germline V gene lookup returns CDR1 LGHNA and CDR2 YNFKEQ. CDR3 in DNA: TGTGCCAGCAGCCGCCCAGAGGGGACAGGAGCCTACGAGCAGTACTTC. This encodes CASSRPEGTGAYEQYF.

The table lists this clonotype with many counts. The chain recombines TRBV12-3 or TRBV12-4 with TRBJ2-7; maybe TRBD1 (6 bases). The CDR3 is 15 residues long. With 3 bases removed from V and 6 bases from J, the gap between germline ends came to 18 bases. DNA of the CDR3: TGTGCCAGCAGTTTTCTGGCAGGGGCAATTGGCGAGCAGTACTTC. This encodes CASSFLAGAIGEQYF.

A few counts support this clonotype. The chain carries TRBV10-1 and TRBJ1-6; tentatively, D is TRBD1 (5 bases). This CDR3 has 14 residues. Germline CDR1 WNHNN, CDR2 SYGVQD (reference sequence). V was shortened by 4 bases and J by 6 bases, with 10 bases between the two germline ends. The CDR3 loop is CASSVGPTNSPLHF. The CDR3 region has the DNA TGCGCCAGCAGTGTGGGGCCAACTAATTCACCCCTCCACTTT.